This paragraph covers one T cell receptor beta chain sequence. The data were taken from a study of blood T cell repertoires in COVID-19. CDR1 and CDR2 from the germline V gene are SGHRS and YFSETQ. This CDR3 is 14 amino acids long. Germline trimming cut 0 bases from V and 9 bases from J; bases unmatched to any gene: 1. Sequencing was performed with immunoSEQ multiplex PCR; in TCRdb, only in-frame clones are kept and a portion is missing. This sample has 210,000 or so clones, with 70% to 90% found just once. J is TRBJ2-1 and V is TRBV5-1; TRBD2 aligns across 12 bases. The sample consisted of PBMCs or T cells enriched from blood (not recorded which). The clonotype was recovered from a woman aged 45-65 years in a cohort exposed to, infected with or recovered from COVID-19 (not recorded which). The CDR3 region has the DNA TGCGCCAGCAGCTTGGCTAGCGGGGGGGCTGAGCAGTTCTTC. Its protein is CASSLASGGAEQFF.